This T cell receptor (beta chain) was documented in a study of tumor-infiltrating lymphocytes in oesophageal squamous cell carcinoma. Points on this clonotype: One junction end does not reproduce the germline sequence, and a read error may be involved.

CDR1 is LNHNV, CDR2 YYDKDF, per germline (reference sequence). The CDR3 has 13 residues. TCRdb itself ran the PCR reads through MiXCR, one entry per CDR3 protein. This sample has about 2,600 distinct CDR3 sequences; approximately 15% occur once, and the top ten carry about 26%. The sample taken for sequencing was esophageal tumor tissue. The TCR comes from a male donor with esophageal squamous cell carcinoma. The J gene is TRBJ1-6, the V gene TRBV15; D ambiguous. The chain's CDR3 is CATSLDPSYEQYF. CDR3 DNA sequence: TGTGCCACCAGCTTGGACCCCTCCTACGAGCAGTACTTT.